This entry lists 8 T cell receptor beta chains sequenced from one sample in a study of T cells in Graves' hyperthyroidism and ophthalmopathy. Researchers amplified the TCR beta CDR3 regions from RNA transcripts. The primer set for the first-round RT-PCR of the TCR CDR3 was HTBI. Using its own MiXCR run on the multiplex PCR reads, TCRdb lists one record per CDR3 protein. The sample lists approximately 640,000 distinct CDR3 sequences, about 16% seen once, with 3.8% in the top ten. Sequenced input: blood. These receptors all come from a woman under 40 with Graves' hyperthyroidism.

This clonotype was detected ten times or more. In DNA, the CDR3 is TGTGCCAGCTCATTGGGACACGGGCAAAACACCGGGGAGCTGTTTTTT. Translating it yields CASSLGHGQNTGELFF. This rearrangement joins TRBV18 to TRBJ2-2, with D possibly TRBD1 on 6 matching bases. CDR3 length: 16 amino acids. The germline V and J ends were trimmed by 5 bases and 2 bases, with 15 bases remaining between them. The germline V gene has CDR1 KGHSH and CDR2 LQKENI.

In this sample, this clonotype turned up many times. This chain links TRBV2 with TRBJ2-1; TRBD2 is a possible D gene (6 bases). Per germline, CDR1 SNHLY and CDR2 FYNNEI. This CDR3 has 15 residues. The V and J ends lost 10 bases and 2 bases respectively, with 18 bases between them. In DNA form, the CDR3 reads TGTGCCACCTTAACCGGGACTCAGGCCTACAATGAGCAGTTCTTC. This translates into CATLTGTQAYNEQFF.

The chain links TRBV28 to TRBJ2-7, with 7 nucleotides matching TRBD2. V shed 4 bases, J shed 0 bases, and the junction held 6 bases outside the gene matches. Germline CDR1 MDHEN, CDR2 SYDVKM. The CDR3 length is 15 residues. This chain's CDR3 is CASSSTSEFSYEQYF. CDR3 nucleotide sequence: TGTGCCAGCAGTTCAACTAGCGAATTCTCCTACGAGCAGTACTTC.

This clonotype turned up a few times. A read error may explain this, as a much larger clone is one base away. Because it lacks the conserved phenylalanine or tryptophan at the end, this CDR3 is likely a read error. The CDR3 DNA is TGCAGTGCTAGCGCCCCCCCGGAGACAGGAACCTACGAGCAGTACCTC. Protein sequence: CSASAPPETGTYEQYL. The J gene is TRBJ2-7, the V gene TRBV20-1; the D gene is possibly TRBD1 (6 bases). This CDR3 has 16 residues. CDR1 is DFQATT, CDR2 SNEGSKA, per germline (reference sequence). Trimming removed 3 bases at V and 2 bases at J, with 20 bases between.

As to this clonotype: This may be a read error, as it is one base from a much larger clone. This chain links TRBV7-2 with TRBJ2-2; D is unclear. The CDR3 is 14 residues long. CDR1 is SGHTA and CDR2 is FQGNSA in the germline V gene. V was clipped by 8 bases and J by 1 base, with 11 bases between them. The CDR3 coding sequence is TGTGCCAGCGCGTTCGCACGGAACACCGGGGAGCTGTTTTTT. As protein: CASAFARNTGELFF.

This clonotype was counted between two and nine times. The chain couples TRBV5-5 to TRBJ1-2, with 10 bases lining up with TRBD1. After removal of 3 bases from V and 4 bases from J, the junction contained 6 bases not matched to a gene. In germline, CDR1 is SGHKS, CDR2 YYEKEE (reference sequence). The CDR3 sequence is 15 residues long. The CDR3 nucleotides are TGTGCCAGCAGCTCTCCCGGGACAGGGGCCTATGGCTACACCTTC. Its protein is CASSSPGTGAYGYTF.

The table lists this clonotype with many counts. The CDR3 reads CASSPTSLNRNEQFF. The DNA of the CDR3 is TGTGCCAGCAGCCCGACTAGCTTAAATCGCAATGAGCAGTTCTTC. V usage is TRBV2 and J usage is TRBJ2-1; 7 bases match TRBD2. With V trimmed by 6 bases and J by 6 bases, 11 bases remained unmatched. This CDR3 is 15 amino acids long. Per germline, CDR1 SNHLY and CDR2 FYNNEI.

The chain links TRBV24-1 to TRBJ1-5; D unclear. Germline values: CDR1 KGHDR, CDR2 SFDVKD. The germline V and J ends were trimmed by 0 bases and 6 bases, with 2 bases remaining between them. The CDR3 length is 12 residues. For the CDR3, the DNA is TGTGCCACCAGTGATTTGGGTCAGCCCCAGCATTTT. This codes for CATSDLGQPQHF.